This T cell receptor beta chain was sequenced for a study of regulatory T cells in long-lasting Graves disease. Study in general: Graves' patients with a new diagnosis had received antithyroid drugs under 3 months. Whole-study results and caveats: Examination was confined to peripheral blood, excluding thyroid tissue.

At least ten counts were recorded for this clonotype. Antigen unknown. Time point here: newly diagnosed GD, antithyroid drugs for less than 3 months. PBMCs were the source of the RNA used for TCR sequencing. The CDR3 covers 13 residues. Germline loops: CDR1 SGDLS, CDR2 YYNGEE. Trimming stripped 3 bases from V and 6 bases from J, with 11 bases between. Library construction for TCR beta used iRepertoire HTBI primers and Arm-PCR of CDR3 regions. TCRdb re-called the multiplex PCR reads through MiXCR, storing one row per CDR3 protein. The table includes roughly 420,000 distinct CDR3 sequences, around 16% detected once.

V gene TRBV9 combines with J gene TRBJ2-3; no definite D call. The sequencing used peripheral blood mononuclear cells (PBMCs), collected at new diagnosis, from a patient treated with antithyroid drugs. The TCR originated in a female donor with Graves disease. The CDR3 here is CASSGGRVDTQYF. CDR3 DNA: TGTGCCAGCAGCGGGGGAAGGGTGGATACGCAGTATTTT.